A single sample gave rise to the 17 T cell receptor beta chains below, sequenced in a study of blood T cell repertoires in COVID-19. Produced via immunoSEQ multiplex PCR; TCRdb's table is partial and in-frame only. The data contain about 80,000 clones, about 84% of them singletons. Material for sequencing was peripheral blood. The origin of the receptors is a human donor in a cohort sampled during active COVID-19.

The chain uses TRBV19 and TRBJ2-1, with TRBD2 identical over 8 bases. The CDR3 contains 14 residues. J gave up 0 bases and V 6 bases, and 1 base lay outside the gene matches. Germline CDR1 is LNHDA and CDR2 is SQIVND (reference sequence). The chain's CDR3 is CASRTSGSYNEQFF. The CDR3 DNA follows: TGTGCCAGTAGAACTAGCGGCTCCTACAATGAGCAGTTCTTC. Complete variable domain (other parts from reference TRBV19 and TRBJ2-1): DGGITQSPKYLFRKEGQNVTLSCEQNLNHDAMYWYRQDPGQGLRLIYYSQIVNDFQKGDIAEGYSVSREKKESFPLTVTSAQKNPTAFYLCASRTSGSYNEQFFGPGTRLTVL.

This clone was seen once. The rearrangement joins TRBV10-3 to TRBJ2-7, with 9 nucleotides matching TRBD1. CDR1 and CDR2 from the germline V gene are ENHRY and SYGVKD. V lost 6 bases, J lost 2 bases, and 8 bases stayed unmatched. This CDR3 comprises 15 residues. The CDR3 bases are TGTGCCATCAGGCCAACAGGGGGCAAAACCTACGAGCAGTACTTC. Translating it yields CAIRPTGGKTYEQYF.

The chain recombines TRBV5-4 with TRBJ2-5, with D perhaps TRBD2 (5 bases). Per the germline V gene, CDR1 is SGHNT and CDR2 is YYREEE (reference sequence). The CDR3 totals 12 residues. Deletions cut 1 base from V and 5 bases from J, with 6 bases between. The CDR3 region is CASSLREETQYF. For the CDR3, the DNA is TGTGCCAGCAGCTTGAGGGAGGAGACCCAGTACTTC.

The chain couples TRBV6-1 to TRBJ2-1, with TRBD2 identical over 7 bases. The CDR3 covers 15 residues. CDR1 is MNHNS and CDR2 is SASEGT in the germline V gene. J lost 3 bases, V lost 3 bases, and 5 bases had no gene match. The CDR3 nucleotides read TGTGCCAGCAGTGATGGACGGGACTACTACAATGAGCAGTTCTTC. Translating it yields CASSDGRDYYNEQFF.

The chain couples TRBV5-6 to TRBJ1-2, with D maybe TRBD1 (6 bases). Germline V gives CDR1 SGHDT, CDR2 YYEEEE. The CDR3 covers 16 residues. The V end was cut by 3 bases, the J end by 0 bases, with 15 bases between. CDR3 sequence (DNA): TGTGCCAGCAGCTCATCGACGGACAGCCCTAACTATGGCTACACCTTC. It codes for CASSSSTDSPNYGYTF.

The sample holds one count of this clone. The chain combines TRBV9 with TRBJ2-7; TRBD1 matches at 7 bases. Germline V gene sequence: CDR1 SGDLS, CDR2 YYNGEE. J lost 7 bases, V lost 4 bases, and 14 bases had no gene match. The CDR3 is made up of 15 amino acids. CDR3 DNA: TGTGCCAGCAGCTCCACCCAACAGGGGACGAGAGAGCAGTACTTC. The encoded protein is CASSSTQQGTREQYF.

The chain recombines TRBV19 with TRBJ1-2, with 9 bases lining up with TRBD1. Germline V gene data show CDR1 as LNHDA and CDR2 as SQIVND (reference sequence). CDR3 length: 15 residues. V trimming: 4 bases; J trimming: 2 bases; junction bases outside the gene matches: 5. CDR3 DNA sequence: TGTGCCAGTAGTACGCTGACAGGGGGAAACTATGGCTACACCTTC. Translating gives CASSTLTGGNYGYTF.

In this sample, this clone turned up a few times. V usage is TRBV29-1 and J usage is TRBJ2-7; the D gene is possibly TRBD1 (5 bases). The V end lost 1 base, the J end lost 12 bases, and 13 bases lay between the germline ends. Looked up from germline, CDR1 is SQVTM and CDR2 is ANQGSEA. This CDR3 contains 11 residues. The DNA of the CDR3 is TGCAGCGTTGAAGGCACAGGATTTAGGTACTTC. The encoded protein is CSVEGTGFRYF.

Here the CDR3 DNA reads TGTGCCACCAGTGGTAATACAGGGGGCCGGACTGAAGCTTTCTTT. Protein sequence: CATSGNTGGRTEAFF. J is TRBJ1-1 and V is TRBV24-1; 9 nucleotides align to TRBD1. CDR3 length: 15 amino acids. Germline CDR1 reads KGHDR; CDR2 reads SFDVKD. V lost 5 bases, J lost 5 bases, and 8 bases stayed unmatched.

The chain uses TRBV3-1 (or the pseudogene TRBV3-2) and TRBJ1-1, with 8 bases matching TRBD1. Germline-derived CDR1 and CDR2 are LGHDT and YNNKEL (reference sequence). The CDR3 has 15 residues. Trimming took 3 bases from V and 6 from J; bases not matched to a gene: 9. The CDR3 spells CASSHRAGGKSEAFF. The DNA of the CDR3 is TGTGCCAGCAGCCATCGGGCAGGGGGCAAGTCTGAAGCTTTCTTT.

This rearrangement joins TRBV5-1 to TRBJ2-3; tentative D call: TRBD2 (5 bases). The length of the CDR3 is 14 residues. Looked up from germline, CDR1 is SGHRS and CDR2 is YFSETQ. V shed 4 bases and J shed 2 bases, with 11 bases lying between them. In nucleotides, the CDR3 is TGCGCCAGCAGCGGCGGACTCGTCACAGATACGCAGTATTTT. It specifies CASSGGLVTDTQYF. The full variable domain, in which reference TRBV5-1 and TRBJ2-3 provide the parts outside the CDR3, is KAGVTQTPRYLIKTRGQQVTLSCSPISGHRSVSWYQQTPGQGLQFLFEYFSETQRNKGNFPGRFSGRQFSNSRSEMNVSTLELGDSALYLCASSGGLVTDTQYFGPGTRLTVL.

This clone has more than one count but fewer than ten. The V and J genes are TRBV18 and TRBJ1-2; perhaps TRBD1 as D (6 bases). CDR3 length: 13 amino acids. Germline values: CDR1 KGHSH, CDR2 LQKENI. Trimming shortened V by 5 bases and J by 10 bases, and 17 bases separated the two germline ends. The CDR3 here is CASSTGLWVDYTF. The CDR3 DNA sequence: TGTGCCAGCTCAACAGGGCTGTGGGTTGACTACACCTTC.

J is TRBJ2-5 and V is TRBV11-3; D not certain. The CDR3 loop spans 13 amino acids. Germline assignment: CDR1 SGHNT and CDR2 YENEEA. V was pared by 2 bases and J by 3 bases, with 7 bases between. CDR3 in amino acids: CASSLHGEETQYF. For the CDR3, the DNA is TGTGCCAGCAGCTTACACGGAGAAGAGACCCAGTACTTC.

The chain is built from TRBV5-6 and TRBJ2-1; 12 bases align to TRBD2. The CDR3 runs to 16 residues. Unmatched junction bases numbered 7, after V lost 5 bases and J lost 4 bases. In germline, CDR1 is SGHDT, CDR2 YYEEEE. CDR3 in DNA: TGTGCCAGCAGGCTAGCGGGGGGGCCTGGTTACAATGAGCAGTTCTTC. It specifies CASRLAGGPGYNEQFF.

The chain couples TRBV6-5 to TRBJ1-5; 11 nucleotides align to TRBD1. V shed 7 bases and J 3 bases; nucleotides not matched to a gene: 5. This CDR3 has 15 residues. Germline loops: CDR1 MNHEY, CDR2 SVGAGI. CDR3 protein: CASNPDRGPNQPQHF. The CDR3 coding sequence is TGTGCCAGCAATCCGGACAGGGGGCCCAATCAGCCCCAGCATTTT.

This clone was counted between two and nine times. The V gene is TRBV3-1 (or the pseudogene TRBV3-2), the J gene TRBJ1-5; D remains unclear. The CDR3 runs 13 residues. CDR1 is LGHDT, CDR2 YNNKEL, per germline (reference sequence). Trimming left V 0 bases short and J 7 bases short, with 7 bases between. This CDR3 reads CASSQDRWQPQHF. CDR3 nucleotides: TGTGCCAGCAGCCAAGATAGATGGCAGCCCCAGCATTTT.

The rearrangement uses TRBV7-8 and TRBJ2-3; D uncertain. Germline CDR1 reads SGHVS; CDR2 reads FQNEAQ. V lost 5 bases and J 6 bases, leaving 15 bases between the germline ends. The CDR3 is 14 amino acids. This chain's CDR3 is CASSNTSPRDTQYF. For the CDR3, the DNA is TGTGCCAGCAGCAATACCTCCCCGAGGGATACGCAGTATTTT.